The 13 T cell receptor beta chains below were found in one sample sequenced in a study of radiotherapy plus CTLA-4 blockade in lung cancer. The data were produced by immunoSEQ multiplex PCR, yet TCRdb's version contains in-frame clones alone and is incomplete. The data show 50,000 to 70,000 clones, 70% to 85% seen once. The sequencing used peripheral blood, collected from a patient treated with radiotherapy plus ipilimumab. These receptors all stem from a human donor with non-small cell lung cancer whose response to radiotherapy plus ipilimumab could not be evaluated.

The chain uses TRBV6-1 and TRBJ2-7, with 9 bases lining up with TRBD2. CDR1 is MNHNS and CDR2 is SASEGT in the germline V gene. This CDR3 contains 14 residues. V trimming: 1 base; J trimming: 6 bases; junction bases outside the gene matches: 4. The CDR3 region has the DNA TGTGCCAGCAGTGAAGGCCCACTAGCGGGCGAGCAGTACTTC. Its translation: CASSEGPLAGEQYF.

This chain connects TRBV6-5 to TRBJ1-2; 9 bases are shared with TRBD1. The CDR3 covers 13 residues. Germline V gives CDR1 MNHEY, CDR2 SVGAGI. Trimming at V came to 11 bases and at J to 6 bases, leaving 10 bases not matched to a gene. CDR3 sequence (DNA): TGTGCCGGTTCCGGGACAGGGATACATGGCTACACCTTC. Translating gives CAGSGTGIHGYTF.

The rearrangement joins TRBV18 to TRBJ2-7; 10 positions match TRBD1. Trimming removed 4 bases from V and 5 bases from J; junction bases left unmatched: 5. This CDR3 comprises 14 residues. Germline assignment: CDR1 KGHSH and CDR2 LQKENI. Here the CDR3 DNA reads TGTGCCAGCTCACACGCCGGGACAGGGGACGAGCAGTACTTC. Translation: CASSHAGTGDEQYF.

The chain carries TRBV19 and TRBJ2-3; 7 nucleotides align to TRBD1. CDR1 is LNHDA, CDR2 SQIVND, per germline (reference sequence). The CDR3 totals 13 residues. The V segment lost 10 bases and the J segment 6 bases; nucleotides outside the gene matches: 10. CDR3 sequence reads: CATLDRVGDTQYF. CDR3 DNA: TGTGCCACCTTAGACAGGGTAGGGGATACGCAGTATTTT.

This sequence joins TRBV30 and TRBJ2-7; the D gene is possibly TRBD2 (6 bases). The ends were cut back, 0 bases at V and 3 bases at J, with 12 bases in the middle. The CDR3 has 14 residues. The V gene's germline CDR1 is GTSNPN and CDR2 SVGIG (reference sequence). The CDR3 reads CAWSVGGRGYEQYF. The CDR3 DNA follows: TGTGCCTGGAGTGTCGGGGGAAGGGGCTACGAGCAGTACTTC.

This chain connects TRBV7-6 to TRBJ2-7, with 8 bases identical to TRBD2. Trimming removed 3 bases from V and 5 bases from J; junction bases left unmatched: 12. The CDR3 runs to 16 residues. CDR1 SGHVS and CDR2 FNYEAQ come from the germline V gene. The CDR3 nucleotides are TGTGCCAGCAGCTTCCTCGTTGCGGGGGGCCTCGACGAGCAGTACTTC. This codes for CASSFLVAGGLDEQYF.

The chain links TRBV7-2 to TRBJ2-4, with TRBD2 matching 8 bases. This CDR3 has 14 amino acids. The V gene's germline CDR1 is SGHTA and CDR2 FQGNSA. The V gene end was trimmed by 3 bases and the J gene end by 7 bases; junction bases not matched to a gene: 5. DNA of the CDR3: TGTGCCAGCAGCTTTACGGGGGGGCGGAACATTCAGTACTTC. Amino acids: CASSFTGGRNIQYF.

This clone was seen just once. V and J are TRBV28 and TRBJ2-7; D not resolved. V lost 4 bases, J lost 9 bases, and 10 bases lay in between. From germline, CDR1 is MDHEN and CDR2 SYDVKM. The CDR3 totals 11 residues. The CDR3 loop reads CASSSPRGQYF. As DNA, the CDR3 is TGTGCCAGCAGTTCCCCCCGAGGGCAGTACTTC.

The V call is TRBV29-1, the J call TRBJ2-1; D is unclear. Germline CDR1 and CDR2: SQVTM and ANQGSEA. The CDR3 is 10 residues long. Between the trimmed V and J ends, which lost 5 bases and 9 bases, there was a span of 8 bases. The CDR3 DNA is TGCAGCGTTTCTACGGGTGAGCAGTTCTTC. It codes for CSVSTGEQFF.

The rearrangement links TRBV13 to TRBJ1-1, with a possible D match to TRBD1 (5 bases). Germline values: CDR1 PRHDT, CDR2 FYEKMQ (reference sequence). The CDR3 loop spans 18 amino acids. Trimming shortened V by 4 bases and J by 1 base, and 22 bases separated the two germline ends. Here the CDR3 DNA reads TGTGCCAGCAGCTGGGGGAGGGGACCACTTCGACCGAACACTGAAGCTTTCTTT. Encoded protein: CASSWGRGPLRPNTEAFF. Using reference TRBV13 and TRBJ1-1 for the parts outside the CDR3, the full variable domain is AAGVIQSPRHLIKEKRETATLKCYPIPRHDTVYWYQQGPGQDPQFLISFYEKMQSDKGSIPDRFSAQQFSDYHSELNMSSLELGDSALYFCASSWGRGPLRPNTEAFFGQGTRLTVV.

The gene calls are TRBV7-6 and TRBJ2-5; possible D gene TRBD2, 6 bases. Trimming removed 7 bases at V and 5 bases at J, with 11 bases between. Looked up from germline, CDR1 is SGHVS and CDR2 is FNYEAQ. This CDR3 is built from 12 residues. CDR3 nucleotides: TGTGCCAGCACCGGAGGAGGGGAGACCCAGTACTTC. Translated, it gives CASTGGGETQYF.

V and J are TRBV2 and TRBJ1-1; D gene unclear. Trimming removed 6 bases at V and 4 bases at J, with 9 bases between. From germline, CDR1 is SNHLY and CDR2 FYNNEI. This CDR3 has 12 amino acids. Here the CDR3 reads CASRKLSTEAFF. As DNA, the CDR3 is TGTGCCAGCAGAAAGTTGAGCACTGAAGCTTTCTTT.

About this clone itself: The junction and the germline gene differ at one end; a read error may be behind it. The rearrangement uses TRBV4-3 and TRBJ2-1; 7 bases match TRBD2. Germline V CDR1 and CDR2: LGHNA, YSLEER. The CDR3 consists of 17 residues. The CDR3 DNA follows: TGCGTCAGCAGCCAAGGGTTCCTTCGCGGGAGAGGCAATGAGCAGTTCTTC. Protein sequence: CVSSQGFLRGRGNEQFF.